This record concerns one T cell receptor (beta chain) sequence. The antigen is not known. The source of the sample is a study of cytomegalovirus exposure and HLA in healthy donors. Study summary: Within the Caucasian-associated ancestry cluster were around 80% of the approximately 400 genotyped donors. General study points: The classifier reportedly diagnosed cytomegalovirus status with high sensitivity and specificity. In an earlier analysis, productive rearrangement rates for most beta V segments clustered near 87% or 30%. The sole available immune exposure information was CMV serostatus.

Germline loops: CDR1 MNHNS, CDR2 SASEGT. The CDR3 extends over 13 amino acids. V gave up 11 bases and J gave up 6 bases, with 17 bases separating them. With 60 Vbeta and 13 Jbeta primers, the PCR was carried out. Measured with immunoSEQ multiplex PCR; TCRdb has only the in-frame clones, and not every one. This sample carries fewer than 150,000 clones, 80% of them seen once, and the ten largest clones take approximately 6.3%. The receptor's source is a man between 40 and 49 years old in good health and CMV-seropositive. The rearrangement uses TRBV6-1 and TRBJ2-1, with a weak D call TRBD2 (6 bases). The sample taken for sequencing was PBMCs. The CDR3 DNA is TGTGCCGCCCCGCAGGGACTTGTCAATGAGCAGTTCTTC. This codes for CAAPQGLVNEQFF.